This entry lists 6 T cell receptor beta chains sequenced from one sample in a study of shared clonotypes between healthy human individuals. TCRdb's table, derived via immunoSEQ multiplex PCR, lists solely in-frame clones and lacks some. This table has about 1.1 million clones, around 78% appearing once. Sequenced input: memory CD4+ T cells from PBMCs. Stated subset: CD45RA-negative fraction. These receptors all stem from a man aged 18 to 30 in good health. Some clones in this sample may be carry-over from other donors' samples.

The chain's CDR3 is CASSLPGTSGGSSYNEQFF. The CDR3, as DNA: TGTGCCAGCAGCTTACCCGGGACTAGCGGGGGTAGCTCCTACAATGAGCAGTTCTTC. The chain uses TRBV5-4 and TRBJ2-1; 14 bases align to TRBD2. The V gene end was trimmed by 2 bases and the J gene end by 0 bases; junction bases not matched to a gene: 7. The CDR3 is 19 amino acids. Germline-derived CDR1 and CDR2 are SGHNT and YYREEE (reference sequence).

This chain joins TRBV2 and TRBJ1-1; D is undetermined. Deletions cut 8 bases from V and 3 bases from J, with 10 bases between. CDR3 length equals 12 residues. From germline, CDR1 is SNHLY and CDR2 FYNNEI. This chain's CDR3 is CASQELHTEAFF. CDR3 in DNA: TGTGCCAGCCAGGAGCTTCACACTGAAGCTTTCTTT.

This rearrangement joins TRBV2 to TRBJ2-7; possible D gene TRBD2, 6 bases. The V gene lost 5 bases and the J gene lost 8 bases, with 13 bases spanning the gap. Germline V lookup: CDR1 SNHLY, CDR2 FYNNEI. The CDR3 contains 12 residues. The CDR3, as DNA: TGTGCCAGCAGTTGGGAGGAGGGTAAGCAGTACTTC. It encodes CASSWEEGKQYF.

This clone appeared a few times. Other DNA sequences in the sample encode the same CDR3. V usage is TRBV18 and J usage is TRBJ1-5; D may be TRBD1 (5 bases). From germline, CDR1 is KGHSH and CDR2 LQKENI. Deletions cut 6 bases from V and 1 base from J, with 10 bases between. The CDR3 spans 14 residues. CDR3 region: CASSPGRSNQPQHF. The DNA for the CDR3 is TGTGCCAGCTCGCCGGGACGGAGCAATCAGCCCCAGCATTTT.

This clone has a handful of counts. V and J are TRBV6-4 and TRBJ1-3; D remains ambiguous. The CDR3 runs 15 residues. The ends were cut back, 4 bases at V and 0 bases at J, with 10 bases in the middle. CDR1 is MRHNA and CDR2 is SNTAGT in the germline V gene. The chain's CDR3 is CASSVSRISGNTIYF. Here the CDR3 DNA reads TGTGCCAGCAGTGTCTCCAGGATCTCTGGAAACACCATATATTTT.

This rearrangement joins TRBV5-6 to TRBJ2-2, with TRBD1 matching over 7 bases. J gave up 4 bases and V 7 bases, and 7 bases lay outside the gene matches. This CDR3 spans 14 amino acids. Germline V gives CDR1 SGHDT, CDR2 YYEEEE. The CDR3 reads CASGTTGITGELFF. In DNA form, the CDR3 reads TGTGCCAGCGGCACGACAGGGATCACCGGGGAGCTGTTTTTT.